The clone carrying this T cell receptor beta chain was recorded only once. Its target is unknown. Repertoires were generated with immunoSEQ multiplex PCR, while TCRdb's copy carries only in-frame clones and drops some. The sample carries some 10,000 clones, 70% to 80% recorded once. The CDR3 consists of 15 residues. The V and J ends lost 0 bases and 3 bases respectively, with 12 bases between them. CDR1 is GTSNPN, CDR2 SVGIG, per germline (reference sequence). The data stem from a study of tumor-infiltrating lymphocytes in localized non-small cell lung cancer. General study findings and limits: TCRbeta sequencing showed higher T cell infiltration in tumors than uninvolved lung. T-cell fraction did not differ between immunotypes IM1 and IM2.

This sequence joins TRBV30 and TRBJ1-5; the D is unclear. This receptor was identified in a human donor with non-small cell lung cancer. The specimen was uninvolved lung tissue not adjacent to the tumor. CDR3 bases: TGTGCCTGGAGTGTACCCCGGCAAGTCAATCAGCCCCAGCATTTT. Its protein product is CAWSVPRQVNQPQHF.